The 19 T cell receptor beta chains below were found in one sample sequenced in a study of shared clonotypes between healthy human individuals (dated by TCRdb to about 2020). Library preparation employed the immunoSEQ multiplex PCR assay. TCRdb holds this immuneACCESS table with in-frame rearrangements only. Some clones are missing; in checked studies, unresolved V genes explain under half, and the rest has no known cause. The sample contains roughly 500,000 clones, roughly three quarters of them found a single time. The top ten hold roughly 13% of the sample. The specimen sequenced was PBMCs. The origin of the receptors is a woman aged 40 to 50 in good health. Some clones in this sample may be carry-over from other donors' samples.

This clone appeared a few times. In DNA, the CDR3 is TGTGCCAGCATGTACCAAGAGACCCAGTACTTC. This gives the protein CASMYQETQYF. V is TRBV2 and J is TRBJ2-5; no clear D. The CDR3 consists of 11 residues. Germline-derived CDR1 and CDR2 are SNHLY and FYNNEI. Trimming stripped 7 bases from V and 0 bases from J, with 3 bases between.

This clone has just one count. The DNA of the CDR3 is TGTGCCAGCAGTTACGGGGACAGAGGGCGCGGAAACACCATATATTTT. Residues: CASSYGDRGRGNTIYF. V gene TRBV6-6 combines with J gene TRBJ1-3; TRBD1 agrees at 7 bases. Trimming at V came to 2 bases and at J to 4 bases, leaving 8 bases not matched to a gene. The CDR3 consists of 16 residues. Germline loops: CDR1 MNHNY, CDR2 SVGAGI (reference sequence).

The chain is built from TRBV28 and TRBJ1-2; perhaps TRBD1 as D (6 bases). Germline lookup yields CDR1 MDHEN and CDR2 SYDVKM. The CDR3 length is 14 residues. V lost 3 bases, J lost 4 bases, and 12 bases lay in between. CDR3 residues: CASSFGRGGYGYTF. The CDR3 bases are TGTGCCAGCAGTTTCGGCAGGGGAGGCTATGGCTACACCTTC.

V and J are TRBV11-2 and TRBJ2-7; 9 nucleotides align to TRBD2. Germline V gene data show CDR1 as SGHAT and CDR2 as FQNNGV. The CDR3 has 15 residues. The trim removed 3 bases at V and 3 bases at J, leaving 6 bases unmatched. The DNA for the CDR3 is TGTGCCAGCAGCTTTTCTGGCGGGGGGGTCTACGAGCAGTACTTC. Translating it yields CASSFSGGGVYEQYF.

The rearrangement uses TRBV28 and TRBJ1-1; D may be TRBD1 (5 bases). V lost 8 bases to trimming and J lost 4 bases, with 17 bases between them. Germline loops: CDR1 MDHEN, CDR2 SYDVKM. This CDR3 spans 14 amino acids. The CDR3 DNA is TGTGCCAGCTCCCGTCTCAGCGGGGGCACTGAAGCTTTCTTT. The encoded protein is CASSRLSGGTEAFF.

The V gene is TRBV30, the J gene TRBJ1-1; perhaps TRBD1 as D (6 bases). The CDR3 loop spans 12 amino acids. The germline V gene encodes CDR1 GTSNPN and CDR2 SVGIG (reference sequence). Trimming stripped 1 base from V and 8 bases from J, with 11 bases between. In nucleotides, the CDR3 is TGTGCCTGGAGTGCAGGGGCGGCGGAAGCTTTCTTT. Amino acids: CAWSAGAAEAFF.

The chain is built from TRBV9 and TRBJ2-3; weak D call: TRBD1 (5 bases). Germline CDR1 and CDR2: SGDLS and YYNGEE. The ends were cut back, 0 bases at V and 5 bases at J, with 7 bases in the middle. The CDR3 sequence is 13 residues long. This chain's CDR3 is CASSVAGKDTQYF. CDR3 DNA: TGTGCCAGCAGCGTAGCAGGGAAAGATACGCAGTATTTT.

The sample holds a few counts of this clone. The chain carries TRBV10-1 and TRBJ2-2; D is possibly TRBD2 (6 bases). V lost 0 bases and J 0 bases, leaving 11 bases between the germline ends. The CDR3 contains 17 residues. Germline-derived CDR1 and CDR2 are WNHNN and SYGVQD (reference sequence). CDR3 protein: CASSESRDCANTGELFF. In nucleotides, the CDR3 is TGCGCCAGCAGTGAGTCCCGGGACTGCGCGAACACCGGGGAGCTGTTTTTT.

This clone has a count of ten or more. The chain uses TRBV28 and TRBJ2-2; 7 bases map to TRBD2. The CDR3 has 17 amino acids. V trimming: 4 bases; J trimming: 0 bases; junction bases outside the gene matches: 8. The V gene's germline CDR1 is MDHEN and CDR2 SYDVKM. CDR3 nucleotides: TGTGCCAGCAGTTGGTCACCGGCGGGAGCGAACACCGGGGAGCTGTTTTTT. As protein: CASSWSPAGANTGELFF.

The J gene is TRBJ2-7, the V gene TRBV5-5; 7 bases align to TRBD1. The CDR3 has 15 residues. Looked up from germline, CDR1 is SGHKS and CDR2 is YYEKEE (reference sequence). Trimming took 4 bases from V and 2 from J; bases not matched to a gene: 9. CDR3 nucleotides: TGTGCCAGCAGCAAAGGACAGGTAGGGGCCTACGAGCAGTACTTC. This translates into CASSKGQVGAYEQYF. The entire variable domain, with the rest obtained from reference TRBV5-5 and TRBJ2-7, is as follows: DAGVTQSPTHLIKTRGQQVTLRCSPISGHKSVSWYQQVLGQGPQFIFQYYEKEERGRGNFPDRFSARQFPNYSSELNVNALLLGDSALYLCASSKGQVGAYEQYFGPGTRLTVT.

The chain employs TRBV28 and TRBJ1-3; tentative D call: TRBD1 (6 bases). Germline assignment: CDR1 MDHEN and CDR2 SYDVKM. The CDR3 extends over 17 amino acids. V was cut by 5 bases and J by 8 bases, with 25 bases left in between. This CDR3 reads CASSPSPGVGGMDTIYF. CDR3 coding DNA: TGTGCCAGCAGTCCTAGTCCAGGAGTAGGGGGTATGGACACCATATATTTT.

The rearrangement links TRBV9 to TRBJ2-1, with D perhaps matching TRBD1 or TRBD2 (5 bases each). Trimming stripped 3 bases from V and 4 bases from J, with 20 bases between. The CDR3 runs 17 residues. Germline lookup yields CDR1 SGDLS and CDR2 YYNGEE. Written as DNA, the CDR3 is TGTGCCAGCAGCGCCGATGAAGGGATGGGGGTGTACAATGAGCAGTTCTTC. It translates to CASSADEGMGVYNEQFF.

CDR3: CASSPYGQAGGYTF. The DNA of the CDR3 is TGTGCCAGCAGCCCCTACGGGCAGGCGGGCGGCTACACCTTC. The genes are TRBV9 and TRBJ1-2; D remains unclear. V was clipped by 4 bases and J by 8 bases, with 18 bases between them. The CDR3 runs to 14 residues. Germline loops: CDR1 SGDLS, CDR2 YYNGEE.

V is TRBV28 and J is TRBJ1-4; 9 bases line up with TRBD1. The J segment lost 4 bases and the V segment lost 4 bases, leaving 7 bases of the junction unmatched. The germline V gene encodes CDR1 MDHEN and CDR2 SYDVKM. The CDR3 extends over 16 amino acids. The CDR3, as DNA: TGTGCCAGCAGTTCCAACACAGGGGGCGGTAATGAAAAACTGTTTTTT. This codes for CASSSNTGGGNEKLFF.

In nucleotides, the CDR3 is TGTGCCATCAGCCCCGGGACAGGAGATGAAAAACTGTTTTTT. This sequence encodes CAISPGTGDEKLFF. The chain employs TRBV10-3 and TRBJ1-4, with TRBD1 identical over 8 bases. The CDR3 is 14 residues long. In germline, CDR1 is ENHRY, CDR2 SYGVKD. The ends lost 6 bases at V and 6 bases at J; junction bases unmatched: 6.

The CDR3 region has the DNA TGCGCCAGCAGCTTTGAGGGAGCGTTGTACGAGCAGTACTTC. Protein: CASSFEGALYEQYF. The V gene is TRBV5-1, the J gene TRBJ2-7; perhaps TRBD2 as D (5 bases). Germline-derived CDR1 and CDR2 are SGHRS and YFSETQ. The V end lost 2 bases, the J end lost 4 bases, and 13 bases lay between the germline ends. This CDR3 is built from 14 residues.

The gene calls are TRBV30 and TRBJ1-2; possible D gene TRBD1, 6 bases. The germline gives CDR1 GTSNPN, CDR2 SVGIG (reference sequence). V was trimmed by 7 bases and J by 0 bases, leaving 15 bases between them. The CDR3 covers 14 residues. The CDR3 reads CASRGGAPNYGYTF. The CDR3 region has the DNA TGTGCCTCCCGGGGGGGGGCTCCTAACTATGGCTACACCTTC.

The DNA for the CDR3 is TGTGCCAGCAGTTACTCGGGGGAGGTGGAGACCCAGTACTTC. Its protein product is CASSYSGEVETQYF. The chain has TRBV6-5 and TRBJ2-5, with TRBD2 as a possible D gene (6 bases). This CDR3 region has 14 residues. Between the trimmed V and J ends, which lost 0 bases and 5 bases, there was a span of 10 bases. Per germline, CDR1 MNHEY and CDR2 SVGAGI.

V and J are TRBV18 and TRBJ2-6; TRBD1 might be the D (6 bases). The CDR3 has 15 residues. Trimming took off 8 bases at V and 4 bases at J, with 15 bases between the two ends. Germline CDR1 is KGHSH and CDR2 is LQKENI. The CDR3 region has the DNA TGTGCCAGCACGCGTACCGGGACAGGGGCCAACGTCCTGACTTTC. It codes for CASTRTGTGANVLTF.